The rows below give T cell receptor beta chains drawn from one sample of a study of blood T cell repertoires in COVID-19. The table came from immunoSEQ multiplex PCR; TCRdb's copy has only in-frame clones and leaves some out. This sample yields roughly 140,000 clones, of which approximately 84% are seen a single time; approximately 9% belongs to the top ten. The material sequenced was peripheral blood. The receptors here all came from a woman of 80 years or more in a cohort sampled during active or convalescent COVID-19. CDR3s include the opening cysteine and the closing phenylalanine or tryptophan. D genes are given only for firm matches. Part of the rows lack a size; the others show once, few, many or a class for expanded clones.

NA,TRBJ1-5,NA,16,TRBV23-1,CASSQSRRRGGQPQHF,TGCGCCAGCAGTCAATCAAGAAGGCGCGGGGGACAGCCCCAGCATTTT
TRBD1,TRBJ1-5,NA,15,TRBV6-5,CASAATGALNQPQHF,TGTGCCAGCGCGGCGACAGGGGCGCTAAATCAGCCCCAGCATTTT
TRBD1,TRBJ2-1,NA,15,TRBV6-5,CASRLRDRGGGEQFF,TGTGCCAGCAGACTCCGGGACAGGGGAGGCGGTGAGCAGTTCTTC
TRBD1,TRBJ1-2,NA,15,TRBV19,CASSIGGSDRISYTF,TGTGCCAGTAGTATAGGAGGGTCGGACAGGATTTCCTACACCTTC
NA,TRBJ2-7,NA,14,TRBV6-5,CASSYKQGPYEQYF,TGTGCCAGCAGTTACAAGCAGGGCCCCTACGAGCAGTACTTC
TRBD1,TRBJ1-1,NA,15,TRBV5-6,CASSKWDRVVTEAFF,TGTGCCAGCAGCAAGTGGGACAGGGTGGTCACTGAAGCTTTCTTT
TRBD1,TRBJ2-1,NA,15,TRBV4-3,CASSQRDRGLREQFF,TGCGCCAGCAGCCAAAGGGACAGGGGGCTTAGAGAGCAGTTCTTC
NA,TRBJ2-2,NA,16,TRBV7-6,CASSLGWLGDTGELFF,TGTGCCAGCAGCTTAGGCTGGTTGGGCGACACCGGGGAGCTGTTTTTT
NA,TRBJ1-3,NA,17,TRBV28,CASSLLRLSFSGNTIYF,TGTGCCAGCAGTTTATTACGACTGTCGTTCTCTGGAAACACCATATATTTT
TRBD2,TRBJ2-4,NA,16,TRBV6-5,CASSYALAGAQNIQYF,TGTGCCAGCAGTTACGCGCTAGCGGGGGCCCAAAACATTCAGTACTTC
NA,TRBJ1-6,NA,14,TRBV10-3,CAIRETVDNSPLHF,TGTGCCATCAGAGAGACAGTAGATAATTCACCCCTCCACTTT
NA,TRBJ1-1,NA,16,TRBV6-1,CASSEALQGLNTEAFF,TGTGCCAGCAGTGAAGCGCTTCAGGGGCTGAACACTGAAGCTTTCTTT
TRBD2,TRBJ2-3,NA,16,TRBV2,CASSRTSGGRTDTQYF,TGTGCCAGCAGTCGAACCTCGGGGGGGCGTACAGATACGCAGTATTTT
NA,TRBJ1-2,NA,13,TRBV14,CASRSTVNYGYTF,TGTGCCAGCAGATCGACAGTTAACTATGGCTACACCTTC
TRBD1,TRBJ1-2,NA,15,TRBV7-6,CASSPGGRSGYGYTF,TGTGCCAGCAGTCCAGGGGGCCGGTCGGGCTATGGCTACACCTTC
NA,TRBJ1-6,NA,13,TRBV4-2,CASSQGGNSPLHF,TGTGCCAGCAGCCAGGGCGGGAATTCACCCCTCCACTTT
NA,TRBJ1-1,NA,15,TRBV5-4,CASSPQVAANTEAFF,TGTGCCAGCAGCCCACAAGTAGCTGCGAACACTGAAGCTTTCTTT
TRBD1,TRBJ2-2,NA,16,TRBV5-1,CASSVTGGPNTGELFF,TGCGCCAGCAGCGTGACAGGGGGCCCGAACACCGGGGAGCTGTTTTTT
NA,TRBJ1-2,NA,15,TRBV27,CASSLSQGHGYGYTF,TGTGCCAGCAGTTTATCTCAGGGGCATGGCTATGGCTACACCTTC
NA,TRBJ2-1,NA,18,TRBV28,CASSSEGSPRSRGNEQFF,TGTGCCAGCAGTTCCGAAGGGTCCCCCCGGTCCCGGGGGAATGAGCAGTTCTTC
TRBD1,TRBJ1-4,NA,16,TRBV10-3,CAISESTQGVGEKLFF,TGTGCCATCAGTGAGTCGACTCAGGGGGTGGGTGAAAAACTGTTTTTT
NA,TRBJ2-5,NA,13,TRBV29-1,CSVEGQIEETQYF,TGCAGCGTTGAAGGACAGATCGAAGAGACCCAGTACTTC
NA,TRBJ2-2,NA,16,TRBV7-9,CASRGGWGANTGELFF,TGTGCCAGCAGGGGAGGCTGGGGGGCGAACACCGGGGAGCTGTTTTTT
TRBD1,TRBJ1-2,NA,14,TRBV7-9,CASSFGQGGNGYTF,TGTGCCAGCAGCTTCGGACAGGGAGGAAATGGCTACACCTTC
NA,TRBJ2-2,few,13,TRBV27,CASKRSSAGELFF,TGTGCCAGCAAGAGGTCATCCGCCGGGGAGCTGTTTTTT
NA,TRBJ1-4,once,11,TRBV29-1,CSVGTAEKLFF,TGCAGCGTTGGGACAGCTGAAAAACTGTTTTTT
TRBD2,TRBJ2-3,NA,16,TRBV4-3,CASSQDRTSGTDTQYF,TGCGCCAGCAGCCAAGACAGGACTAGCGGCACAGATACGCAGTATTTT
NA,TRBJ2-1,NA,13,TRBV7-2,CASSLQGRDEQFF,TGTGCCAGCAGCTTACAAGGGCGGGATGAGCAGTTCTTC
NA,TRBJ1-2,NA,15,TRBV6-5,CASQISGNLGIGYTF,TGTGCCAGCCAGATCTCCGGGAACCTAGGAATTGGCTACACCTTC
NA,TRBJ1-2,NA,13,TRBV9,CASSLDRDYGYTF,TGTGCCAGCAGCCTCGACAGAGACTATGGCTACACCTTC
NA,TRBJ2-3,NA,13,TRBV5-4,CASSLASIDTQYF,TGTGCCAGCAGCTTGGCCAGTATAGATACGCAGTATTTT
NA,TRBJ1-2,NA,15,TRBV6-5,CASSPWTAQTYGYTF,TGTGCCAGCAGTCCGTGGACAGCCCAAACCTATGGCTACACCTTC
TRBD2,TRBJ2-7,once,14,TRBV3-1/TRBV3-2,CASSQREASYEQYF,TGTGCCAGCAGCCAACGGGAGGCCTCCTACGAGCAGTACTTC
NA,TRBJ1-2,NA,13,TRBV12-3/TRBV12-4,CASSLGVAYGYTF,TGTGCCAGCAGTTTAGGGGTAGCCTATGGCTACACCTTC
NA,TRBJ2-7,NA,8,TRBV5-6,CASSLRRF,TGTGCCAGCAGCTTGCGCAGGTTC
NA,TRBJ1-2,once,11,TRBV20-1,CSARDVGRYTF,TGCAGTGCTAGAGATGTGGGGCGGTACACCTTC
NA,TRBJ1-2,once,14,TRBV5-6,CASSLHIRVYGYTF,TGTGCCAGCAGCTTGCATATCAGGGTCTATGGCTACACCTTC
NA,TRBJ2-3,NA,11,TRBV29-1,CSVAPTDTQYF,TGCAGCGTTGCCCCGACAGATACGCAGTATTTT
TRBD1,TRBJ2-4,NA,15,TRBV6-2/TRBV6-3,CASSQGTGGKNIQYF,TGTGCCAGCAGTCAGGGGACAGGGGGCAAAAACATTCAGTACTTC
NA,TRBJ2-1,NA,14,TRBV2,CASRWLASYNEQFF,TGTGCCAGCAGATGGCTCGCATCCTACAATGAGCAGTTCTTC
NA,TRBJ1-2,NA,14,TRBV28,CASSYPGGNYGYTF,TGTGCCAGCAGTTACCCCGGCGGCAACTATGGCTACACCTTC
TRBD1,TRBJ1-6,NA,16,TRBV30,CAWSGGKGTGGSPLHF,TGTGCCTGGAGTGGGGGAAAGGGGACAGGGGGTTCACCCCTCCACTTT
NA,TRBJ2-3,NA,14,TRBV9,CASSVDLLEGTQYF,TGTGCCAGCAGCGTAGATCTCCTAGAAGGTACGCAGTATTTT
TRBD1,TRBJ2-3,NA,15,TRBV12-5,CASALSGTVTDTQYF,TGTGCTAGTGCACTTTCCGGGACAGTCACAGATACGCAGTATTTT
NA,TRBJ1-6,NA,15,TRBV18,CASSPTPQLNSPLHF,TGTGCCAGCTCACCGACACCTCAACTTAATTCACCCCTCCACTTT
TRBD2,TRBJ2-4,few,15,TRBV4-2,CASSLSGGGLDIQYF,TGTGCCAGCAGCCTCTCGGGGGGTGGATTAGACATTCAGTACTTC
NA,TRBJ2-7,NA,13,TRBV7-8,CASSLGWAYEQYF,TGTGCCAGCAGCTTAGGTTGGGCGTACGAGCAGTACTTC
NA,TRBJ1-2,NA,16,TRBV6-1,CASSEVGWAANYGYTF,TGTGCCAGCAGTGAAGTAGGTTGGGCAGCTAACTATGGCTACACCTTC
NA,TRBJ1-2,NA,14,TRBV27,CASRQTVLDYGYTF,TGTGCCAGCAGGCAGACAGTCCTTGACTATGGCTACACCTTC
NA,TRBJ1-1,NA,14,TRBV29-1,CSVEDLMGDTEAFF,TGCAGCGTTGAAGATCTTATGGGCGACACTGAAGCTTTCTTT